This T cell receptor beta chain was profiled in a study of long-term antiretroviral therapy in people with HIV. As for this clone: No antigen is known for it.

The CDR3 loop spans 13 amino acids. Germline-derived CDR1 and CDR2 are SQVTM and ANQGSEA. V lost 3 bases and J lost 5; bases outside the gene matches: 6. Survey-level immunoSEQ v3.0 assays were run. Assay: immunoSEQ multiplex PCR; the TCRdb copy retains only in-frame clones and omits some. Of around 26,000 clones in the sample, around three quarters were seen once. Points from the study as a whole: All time points showed a repertoire dominated by clones expanded before ART.

Specimen: unsorted PBMCs, collected 1.2 years after starting antiretroviral therapy. The gene calls are TRBV29-1 and TRBJ1-2, with 7 bases aligning to TRBD1. The receptor's source is a woman between 35 and 50 years old with HIV. The CDR3 here is CSVDDREGYGYTF. DNA of the CDR3: TGCAGCGTTGACGACAGGGAAGGATATGGCTACACCTTC.